A selection of T cell receptor beta chains follows, all from one sample in a study of CD8 T cells in Susac syndrome. TCRdb processed the immunoSEQ multiplex PCR reads anew with MiXCR; each CDR3 protein has one entry. The top ten clones hold less than 0.2% of a sample with 250,000 to 300,000 distinct CDR3 sequences, about 88% of them seen once. The sample taken for sequencing was CD8+ T cells from PBMCs. The receptors stem from a human donor with multiple sclerosis. CDR3s leave out the opening cysteine and the closing phenylalanine or tryptophan. A D gene is named only where the DNA matches it firmly.

d_gene: TRBD1; j_gene: TRBJ2-4; v_gene: TRBV11-2; CDR3aa: ASSLIRDRVDIQY
d_gene: TRBD2; j_gene: TRBJ2-1; v_gene: TRBV27; CDR3aa: ASGRGTSGANEQF
d_gene: -; j_gene: TRBJ1-4; v_gene: TRBV7-8; CDR3aa: AIQNTTNEKLF
d_gene: -; j_gene: TRBJ2-5; v_gene: TRBV28; CDR3aa: ASSFVETQY
d_gene: -; j_gene: TRBJ2-1; v_gene: TRBV7-9; CDR3aa: ASSSGLAAAHREQF
d_gene: TRBD2; j_gene: TRBJ2-1; v_gene: TRBV9; CDR3aa: AGAAGLGDNEQF
d_gene: -; j_gene: TRBJ2-1; v_gene: TRBV20-1; CDR3aa: SARPPSAPTYNEQF
d_gene: TRBD1; j_gene: TRBJ2-7; v_gene: TRBV7-2; CDR3aa: ASSSNWDSSYEQY
d_gene: TRBD2; j_gene: TRBJ2-1; v_gene: TRBV14; CDR3aa: ASSQGTSGSSPYNEQF
d_gene: -; j_gene: TRBJ2-1; v_gene: TRBV19; CDR3aa: ASRSVILDEQF
d_gene: TRBD1; j_gene: TRBJ2-2; v_gene: TRBV19; CDR3aa: ASTLAAGGTGELF
d_gene: TRBD2; j_gene: TRBJ2-5; v_gene: TRBV9; CDR3aa: ASSAGTSGEETQY
d_gene: -; j_gene: TRBJ2-7; v_gene: TRBV30; CDR3aa: AWSSTSYEQY
d_gene: -; j_gene: TRBJ1-1; v_gene: TRBV10-3; CDR3aa: AISDPPGAEAF
d_gene: TRBD2; j_gene: TRBJ2-7; v_gene: TRBV13; CDR3aa: ASSPLSGGGLSYEQY
d_gene: TRBD1; j_gene: TRBJ1-1; v_gene: TRBV28; CDR3aa: ASSPPGGGTEAF
d_gene: TRBD1; j_gene: TRBJ2-7; v_gene: TRBV7-9; CDR3aa: ASSLYATGGRWEQY
d_gene: -; j_gene: TRBJ2-4; v_gene: TRBV7-9; CDR3aa: ASSFDGGPKNIQY
d_gene: TRBD1; j_gene: TRBJ1-6; v_gene: TRBV20-1; CDR3aa: SANQGVSGHSPLH
d_gene: -; j_gene: TRBJ2-7; v_gene: TRBV20-1; CDR3aa: SALYSTYEQY
d_gene: -; j_gene: TRBJ2-7; v_gene: TRBV9; CDR3aa: ASSSPGEVGEQY
d_gene: -; j_gene: TRBJ2-2; v_gene: TRBV9; CDR3aa: ASGGGGLNKPGELF
d_gene: -; j_gene: TRBJ2-1; v_gene: TRBV7-3; CDR3aa: ASSSTRGPYNEQF
d_gene: -; j_gene: TRBJ2-7; v_gene: TRBV7-9; CDR3aa: ASSLGFGVSYEQY
d_gene: -; j_gene: TRBJ2-3; v_gene: TRBV27; CDR3aa: ASSYPSTDTQY
d_gene: TRBD2; j_gene: TRBJ2-1; v_gene: TRBV29-1; CDR3aa: SVEAGTSGIYNEQF
d_gene: TRBD1; j_gene: TRBJ1-6; v_gene: TRBV7-2; CDR3aa: ASSPRQGSYNSPLH
d_gene: -; j_gene: TRBJ2-5; v_gene: TRBV2; CDR3aa: ASSIGTGYQETQY
d_gene: -; j_gene: TRBJ2-3; v_gene: TRBV20-1; CDR3aa: SATEGGSADTQY
d_gene: -; j_gene: TRBJ1-1; v_gene: TRBV12-3/TRBV12-4; CDR3aa: ASYGGGDVYTEAF
d_gene: -; j_gene: TRBJ1-1; v_gene: TRBV7-2; CDR3aa: ASRSRADTEAF
d_gene: TRBD1; j_gene: TRBJ1-1; v_gene: TRBV15; CDR3aa: ATSRFRGGDTEAF
d_gene: -; j_gene: TRBJ2-4; v_gene: TRBV9; CDR3aa: ASSPYSSENIQY
d_gene: -; j_gene: TRBJ2-7; v_gene: TRBV19; CDR3aa: ASSPTVAPSVEQY
d_gene: -; j_gene: TRBJ2-5; v_gene: TRBV9; CDR3aa: ASSVDSSWETQY
d_gene: TRBD1; j_gene: TRBJ2-7; v_gene: TRBV4-1; CDR3aa: ASSHPDRGFYEQY
d_gene: -; j_gene: TRBJ1-1; v_gene: TRBV19; CDR3aa: ASSIGHPWTEAF
d_gene: -; j_gene: TRBJ2-2; v_gene: TRBV30; CDR3aa: AWSVRGIGELF
d_gene: -; j_gene: TRBJ1-2; v_gene: TRBV29-1; CDR3aa: SVDTSGFTGKGGYT
d_gene: -; j_gene: TRBJ2-4; v_gene: TRBV18; CDR3aa: ASSTTDFFLGKNIQY
d_gene: TRBD2; j_gene: TRBJ2-1; v_gene: TRBV2; CDR3aa: ASSPLLREGPLNEQF
d_gene: TRBD2; j_gene: TRBJ2-5; v_gene: TRBV30; CDR3aa: ACKGLAGLERETQY